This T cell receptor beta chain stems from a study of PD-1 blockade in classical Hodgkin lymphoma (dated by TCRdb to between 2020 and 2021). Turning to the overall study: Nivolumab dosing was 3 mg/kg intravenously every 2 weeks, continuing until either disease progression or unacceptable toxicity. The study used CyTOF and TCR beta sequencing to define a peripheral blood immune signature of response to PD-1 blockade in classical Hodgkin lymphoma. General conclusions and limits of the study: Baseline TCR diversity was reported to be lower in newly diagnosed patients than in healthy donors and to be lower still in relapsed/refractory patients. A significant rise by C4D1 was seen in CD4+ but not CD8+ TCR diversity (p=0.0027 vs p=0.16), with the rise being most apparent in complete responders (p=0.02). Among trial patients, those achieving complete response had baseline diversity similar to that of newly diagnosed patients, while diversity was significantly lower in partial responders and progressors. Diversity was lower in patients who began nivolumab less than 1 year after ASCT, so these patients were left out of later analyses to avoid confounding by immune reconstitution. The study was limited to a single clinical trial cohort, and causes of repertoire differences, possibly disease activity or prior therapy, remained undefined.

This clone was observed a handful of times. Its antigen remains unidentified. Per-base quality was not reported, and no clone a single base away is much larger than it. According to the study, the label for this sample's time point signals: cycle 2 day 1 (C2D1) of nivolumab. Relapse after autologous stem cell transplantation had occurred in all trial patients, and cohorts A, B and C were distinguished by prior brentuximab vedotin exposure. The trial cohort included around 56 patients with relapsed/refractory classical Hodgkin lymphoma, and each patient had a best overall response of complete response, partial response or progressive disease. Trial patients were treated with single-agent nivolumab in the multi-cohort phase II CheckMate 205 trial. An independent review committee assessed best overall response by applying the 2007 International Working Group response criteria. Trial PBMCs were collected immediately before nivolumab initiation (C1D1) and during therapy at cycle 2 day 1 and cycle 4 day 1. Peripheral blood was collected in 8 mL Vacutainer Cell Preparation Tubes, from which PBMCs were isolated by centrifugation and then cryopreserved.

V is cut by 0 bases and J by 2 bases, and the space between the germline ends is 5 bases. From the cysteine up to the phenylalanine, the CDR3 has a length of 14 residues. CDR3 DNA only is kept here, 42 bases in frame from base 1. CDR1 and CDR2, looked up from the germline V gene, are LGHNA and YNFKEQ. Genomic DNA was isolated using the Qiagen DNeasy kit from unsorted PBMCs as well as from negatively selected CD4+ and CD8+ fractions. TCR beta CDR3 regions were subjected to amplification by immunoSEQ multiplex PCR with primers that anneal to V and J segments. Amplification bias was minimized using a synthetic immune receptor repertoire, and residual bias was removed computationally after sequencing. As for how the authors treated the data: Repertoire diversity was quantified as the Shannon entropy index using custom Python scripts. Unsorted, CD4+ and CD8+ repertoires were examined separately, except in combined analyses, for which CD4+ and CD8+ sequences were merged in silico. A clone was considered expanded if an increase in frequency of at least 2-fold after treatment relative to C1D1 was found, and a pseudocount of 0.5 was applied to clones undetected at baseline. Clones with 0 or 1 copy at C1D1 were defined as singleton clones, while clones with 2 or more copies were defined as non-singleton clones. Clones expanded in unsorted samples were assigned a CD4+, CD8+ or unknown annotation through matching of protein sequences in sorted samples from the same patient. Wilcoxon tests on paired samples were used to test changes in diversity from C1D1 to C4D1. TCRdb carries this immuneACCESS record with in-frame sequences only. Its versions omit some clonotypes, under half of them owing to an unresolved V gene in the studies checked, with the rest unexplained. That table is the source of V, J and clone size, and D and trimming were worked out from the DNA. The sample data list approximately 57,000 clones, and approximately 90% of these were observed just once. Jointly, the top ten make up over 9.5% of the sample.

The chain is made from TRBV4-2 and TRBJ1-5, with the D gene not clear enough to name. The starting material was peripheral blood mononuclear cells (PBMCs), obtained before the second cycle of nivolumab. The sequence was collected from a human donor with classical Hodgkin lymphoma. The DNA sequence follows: TGTGCCAGCAGCCAAGATTTTGGCAATCAGCCCCAGCATTTT. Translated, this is CASSQDFGNQPQHF.